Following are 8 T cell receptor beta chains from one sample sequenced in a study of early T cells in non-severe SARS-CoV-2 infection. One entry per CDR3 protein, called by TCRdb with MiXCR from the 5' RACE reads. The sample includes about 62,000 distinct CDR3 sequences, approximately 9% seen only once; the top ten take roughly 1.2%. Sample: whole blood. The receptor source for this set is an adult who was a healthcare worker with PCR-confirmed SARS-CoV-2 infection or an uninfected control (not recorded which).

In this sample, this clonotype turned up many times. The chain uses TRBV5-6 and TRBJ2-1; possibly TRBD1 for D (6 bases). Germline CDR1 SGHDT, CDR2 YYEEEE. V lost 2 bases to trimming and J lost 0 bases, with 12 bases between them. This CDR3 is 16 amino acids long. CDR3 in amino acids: CASSFLTGSSYNEQFF. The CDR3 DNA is TGTGCCAGCAGCTTTCTTACAGGGAGCTCCTACAATGAGCAGTTCTTC. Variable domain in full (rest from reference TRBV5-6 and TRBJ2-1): DAGVTQSPTHLIKTRGQQVTLRCSPKSGHDTVSWYQQALGQGPQFIFQYYEEEERQRGNFPDRFSGHQFPNYSSELNVNALLLGDSALYLCASSFLTGSSYNEQFFGPGTRLTVL.

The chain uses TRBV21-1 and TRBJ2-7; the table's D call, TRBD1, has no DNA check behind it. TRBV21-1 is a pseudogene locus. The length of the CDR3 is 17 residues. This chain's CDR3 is CASSKVYRGQGIDEQYV. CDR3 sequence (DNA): TGTGCCAGCAGCAAAGTCTACAGGGGACAGGGGATCGACGAGCAGTACGTC.

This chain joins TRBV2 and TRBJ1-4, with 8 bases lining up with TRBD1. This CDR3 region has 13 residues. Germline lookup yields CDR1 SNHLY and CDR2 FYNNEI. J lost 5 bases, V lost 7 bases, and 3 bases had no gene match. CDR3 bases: TGTGCCAGCATCCGGGACAGGAATGAAAAACTGTTTTTT. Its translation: CASIRDRNEKLFF.

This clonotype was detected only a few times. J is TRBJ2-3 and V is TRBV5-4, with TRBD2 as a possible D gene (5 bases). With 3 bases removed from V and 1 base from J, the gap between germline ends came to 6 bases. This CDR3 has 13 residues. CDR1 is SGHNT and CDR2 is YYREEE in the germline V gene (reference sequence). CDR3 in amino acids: CASSSRGTDTQYF. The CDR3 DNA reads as TGTGCCAGCAGCTCGAGGGGCACAGATACGCAGTATTTT. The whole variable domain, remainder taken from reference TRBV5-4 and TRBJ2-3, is ETGVTQSPTHLIKTRGQQVTLRCSSQSGHNTVSWYQQALGQGPQFIFQYYREEENGRGNFPPRFSGLQFPNYSSELNVNALELDDSALYLCASSSRGTDTQYFGPGTRLTVL.

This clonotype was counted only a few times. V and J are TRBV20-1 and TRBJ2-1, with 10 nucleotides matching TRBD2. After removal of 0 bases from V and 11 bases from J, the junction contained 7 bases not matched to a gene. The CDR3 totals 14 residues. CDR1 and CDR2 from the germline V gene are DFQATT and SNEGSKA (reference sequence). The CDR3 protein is CSAREGILAGKQFF. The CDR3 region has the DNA TGCAGTGCTAGAGAAGGGATACTAGCGGGGAAGCAGTTCTTC.

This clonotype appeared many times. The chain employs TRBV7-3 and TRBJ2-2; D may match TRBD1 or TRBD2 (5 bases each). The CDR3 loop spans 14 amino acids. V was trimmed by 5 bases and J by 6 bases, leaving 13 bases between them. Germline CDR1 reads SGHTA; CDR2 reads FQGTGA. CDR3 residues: CASSPAGDPGELFF. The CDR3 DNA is TGTGCCAGCAGCCCGGCCGGGGACCCCGGGGAGCTGTTTTTT.

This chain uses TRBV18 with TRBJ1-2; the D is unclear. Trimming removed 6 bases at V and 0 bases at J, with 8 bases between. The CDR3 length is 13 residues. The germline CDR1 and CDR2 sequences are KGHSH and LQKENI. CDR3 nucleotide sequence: TGTGCCAGCTCGGAGGGAACTAACTATGGCTACACCTTC. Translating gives CASSEGTNYGYTF.

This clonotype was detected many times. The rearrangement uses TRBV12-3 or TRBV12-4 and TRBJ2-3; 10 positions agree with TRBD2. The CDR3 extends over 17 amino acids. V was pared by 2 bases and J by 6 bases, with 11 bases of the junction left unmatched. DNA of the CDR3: TGTGCCAGCAGTTTAAGGACTAGCGGAGGCTATAGGGATACGCAGTATTTT. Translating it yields CASSLRTSGGYRDTQYF.